The source of this T cell receptor beta chain is a study of Ad26.COV2.S vaccination and SARS-CoV-2 variants. Overall study context: The study gave Ad26.COV2.S intramuscularly, once or twice 56 days apart. Study-level results: Individuals receiving vaccine had higher spike-specific TCR breadth than placebo recipients did. Reportedly, after vaccination the spike-specific CD8+ and CD4+ T cell responses displayed substantial breadth.

TCRdb's copy holds only in-frame clones and misses some; the assay was immunoSEQ multiplex PCR. The table has more than 300,000 clones, about 82% seen once; the top ten hold around 2%. Treatment specified: over 15 received Ad26.COV2.S at low or high dose, single or two shots; 5 received placebo; per-sample allocation not given. Day 63 after the first vaccine or placebo injection was the time point for sampling. What was given as vaccine was an Ad26 vector encoding Wuhan-strain SARS-CoV-2 spike. About this clone itself: Its matching antigen is unknown.

CDR3 length: 14 residues. Germline CDR1 MNHEY, CDR2 SVGAGI. The ends were cut back, 3 bases at V and 7 bases at J, with 10 bases in the middle. The chain joins TRBV6-5 to TRBJ1-6, with D possibly being TRBD1 (5 bases). Sequenced here: peripheral blood, sampled in a trial of Ad26.COV2.S vaccine versus placebo. This sequence originates from a person between 18 and 59 years old who received the Ad26.COV2.S COVID-19 vaccine or a placebo. The CDR3 reads CASSYRRDNSPLHF. DNA of the CDR3: TGTGCCAGCAGTTATCGAAGGGACAATTCACCCCTCCACTTT.